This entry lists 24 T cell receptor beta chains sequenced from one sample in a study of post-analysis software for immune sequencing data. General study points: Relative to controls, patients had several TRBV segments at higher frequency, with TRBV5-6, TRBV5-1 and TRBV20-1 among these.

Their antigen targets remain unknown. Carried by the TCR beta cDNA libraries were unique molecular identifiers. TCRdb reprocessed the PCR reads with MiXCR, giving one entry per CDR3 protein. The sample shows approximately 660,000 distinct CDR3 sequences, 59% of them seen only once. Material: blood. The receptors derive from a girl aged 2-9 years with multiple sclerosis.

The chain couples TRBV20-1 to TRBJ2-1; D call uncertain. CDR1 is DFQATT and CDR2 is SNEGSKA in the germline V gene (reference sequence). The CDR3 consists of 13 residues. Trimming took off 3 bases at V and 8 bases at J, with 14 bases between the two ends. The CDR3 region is CSASPDSVHEQFF. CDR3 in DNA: TGCAGTGCTAGCCCGGATAGTGTCCATGAGCAGTTCTTC.

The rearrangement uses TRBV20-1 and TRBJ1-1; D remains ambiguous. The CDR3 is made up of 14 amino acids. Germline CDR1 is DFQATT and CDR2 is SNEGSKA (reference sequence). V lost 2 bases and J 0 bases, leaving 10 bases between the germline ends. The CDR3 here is CSARLPGVNTEAFF. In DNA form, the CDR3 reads TGCAGTGCTAGACTTCCTGGGGTGAACACTGAAGCTTTCTTT.

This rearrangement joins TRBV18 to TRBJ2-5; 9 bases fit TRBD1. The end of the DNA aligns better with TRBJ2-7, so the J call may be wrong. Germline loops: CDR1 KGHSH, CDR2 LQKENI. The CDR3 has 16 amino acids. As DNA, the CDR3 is TGTGCCAGCTCACCACCCTGGGACAGGGTTTCGTACGAGCAGTACTTC. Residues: CASSPPWDRVSYEQYF.

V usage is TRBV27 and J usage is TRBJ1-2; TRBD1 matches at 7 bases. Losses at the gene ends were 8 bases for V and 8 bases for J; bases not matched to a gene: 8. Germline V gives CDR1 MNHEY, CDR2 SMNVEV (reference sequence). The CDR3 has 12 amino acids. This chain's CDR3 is CASFTGVDGYTF. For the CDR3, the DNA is TGTGCCAGCTTCACAGGGGTCGACGGCTACACCTTC.

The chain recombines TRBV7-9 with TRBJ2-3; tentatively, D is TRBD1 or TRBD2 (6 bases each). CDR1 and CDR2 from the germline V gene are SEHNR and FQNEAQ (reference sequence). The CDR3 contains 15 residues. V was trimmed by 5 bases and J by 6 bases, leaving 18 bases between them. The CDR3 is CASSPRGASSDTQYF. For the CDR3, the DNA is TGTGCCAGCAGCCCAAGGGGGGCTTCCTCTGATACGCAGTATTTT.

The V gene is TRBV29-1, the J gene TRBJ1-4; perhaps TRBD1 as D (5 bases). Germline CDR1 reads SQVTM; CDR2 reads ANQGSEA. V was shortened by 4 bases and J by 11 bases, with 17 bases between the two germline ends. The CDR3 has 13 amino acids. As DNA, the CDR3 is TGCAGCGTTGCTTTCGGTCTGGAGGGGAAACTGTTTTTT. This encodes CSVAFGLEGKLFF.

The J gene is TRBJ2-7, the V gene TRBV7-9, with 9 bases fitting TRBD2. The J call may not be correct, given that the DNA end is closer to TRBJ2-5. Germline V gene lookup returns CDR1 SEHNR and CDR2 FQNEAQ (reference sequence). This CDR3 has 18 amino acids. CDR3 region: CASSLAGGASGARGTQYF. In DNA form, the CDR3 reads TGTGCCAGCAGCTTAGCAGGCGGGGCTAGCGGGGCCCGTGGGACCCAGTACTTC.

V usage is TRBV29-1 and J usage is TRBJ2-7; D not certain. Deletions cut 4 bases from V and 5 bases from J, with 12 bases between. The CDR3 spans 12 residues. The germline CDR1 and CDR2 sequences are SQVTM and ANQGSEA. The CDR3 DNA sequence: TGCAGCGTTGCTCAGGCCGCCCACGAGCAGTACTTC. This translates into CSVAQAAHEQYF.

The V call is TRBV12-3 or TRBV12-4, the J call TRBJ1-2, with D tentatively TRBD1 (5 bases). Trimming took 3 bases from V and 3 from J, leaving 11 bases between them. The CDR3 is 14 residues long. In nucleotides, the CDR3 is TGTGCCAGCAGTTTTGGGGTGGGGCACTATGGCTACACCTTC. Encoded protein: CASSFGVGHYGYTF.

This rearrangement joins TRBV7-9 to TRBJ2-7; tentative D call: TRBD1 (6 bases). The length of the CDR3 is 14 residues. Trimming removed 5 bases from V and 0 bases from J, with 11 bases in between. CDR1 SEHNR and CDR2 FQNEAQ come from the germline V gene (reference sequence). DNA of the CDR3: TGTGCCAGCAGCAACCAGGGGATCTCCTACGAGCAGTACTTC. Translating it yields CASSNQGISYEQYF. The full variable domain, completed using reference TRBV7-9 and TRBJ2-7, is DTGVSQNPRHKITKRGQNVTFRCDPISEHNRLYWYRQTLGQGPEFLTYFQNEAQLEKSRLLSDRFSAERPKGSFSTLEIQRTEQGDSAMYLCASSNQGISYEQYFGPGTRLTVT.

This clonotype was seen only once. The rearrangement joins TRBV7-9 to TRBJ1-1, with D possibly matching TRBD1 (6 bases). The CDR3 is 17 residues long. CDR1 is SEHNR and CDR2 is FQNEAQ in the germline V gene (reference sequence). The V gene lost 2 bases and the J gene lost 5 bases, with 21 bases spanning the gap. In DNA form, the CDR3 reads TGTGCCAGCAGCTTACCTGCGCGGAGGCAAGGGGGTACTGAAGCTTTCTTT. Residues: CASSLPARRQGGTEAFF.

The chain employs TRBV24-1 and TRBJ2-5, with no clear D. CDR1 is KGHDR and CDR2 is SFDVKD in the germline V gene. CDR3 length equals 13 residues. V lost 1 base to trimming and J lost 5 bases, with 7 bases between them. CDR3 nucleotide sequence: TGTGCCACCAGTGATTTCGGCGCGGAGACCCAGTACTTC. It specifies CATSDFGAETQYF.

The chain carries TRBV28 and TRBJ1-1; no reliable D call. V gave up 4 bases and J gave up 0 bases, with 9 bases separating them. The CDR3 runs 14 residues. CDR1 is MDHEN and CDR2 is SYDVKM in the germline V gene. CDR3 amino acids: CASSSEAMNTEAFF. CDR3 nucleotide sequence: TGTGCCAGCAGTTCGGAGGCCATGAACACTGAAGCTTTCTTT.

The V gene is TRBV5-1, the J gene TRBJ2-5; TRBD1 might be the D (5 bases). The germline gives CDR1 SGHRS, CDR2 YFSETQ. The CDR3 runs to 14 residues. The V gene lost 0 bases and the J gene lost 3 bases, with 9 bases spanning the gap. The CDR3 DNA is TGCGCCAGCAGCTTGGCAGGGATGGAAGAGACCCAGTACTTC. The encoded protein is CASSLAGMEETQYF.

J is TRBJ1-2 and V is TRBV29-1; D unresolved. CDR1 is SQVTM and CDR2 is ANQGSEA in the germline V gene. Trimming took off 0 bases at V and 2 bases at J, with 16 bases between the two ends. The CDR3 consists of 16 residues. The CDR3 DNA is TGCAGCGTTGAAGATACGAATACACATAGAAACTATGGCTACACCTTC. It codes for CSVEDTNTHRNYGYTF. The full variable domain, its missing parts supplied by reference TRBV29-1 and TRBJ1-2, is SAVISQKPSRDICQRGTSLTIQCQVDSQVTMMFWYRQQPGQSLTLIATANQGSEATYESGFVIDKFPISRPNLTFSTLTVSNMSPEDSSIYLCSVEDTNTHRNYGYTFGSGTRLTVV.

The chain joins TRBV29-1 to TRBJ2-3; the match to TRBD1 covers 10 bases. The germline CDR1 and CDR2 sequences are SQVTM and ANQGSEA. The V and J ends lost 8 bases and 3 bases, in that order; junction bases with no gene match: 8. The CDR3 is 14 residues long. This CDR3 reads CSTGTGARTDTQYF. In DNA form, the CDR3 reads TGCAGCACCGGGACAGGGGCGCGGACAGATACGCAGTATTTT.

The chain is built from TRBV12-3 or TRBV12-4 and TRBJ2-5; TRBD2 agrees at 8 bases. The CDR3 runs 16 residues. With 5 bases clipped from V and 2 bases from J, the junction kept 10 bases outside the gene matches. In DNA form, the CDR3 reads TGTGCCAGCAGTCTCGGTTCGGGGGGGCTACAAGAGACCCAGTACTTC. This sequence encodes CASSLGSGGLQETQYF.

The CDR3 bases are TGTGCCAGCAGTCGAGGGTCGGGACTTCAAGAGACCCAGTACTTC. This sequence encodes CASSRGSGLQETQYF. V and J are TRBV6-6 and TRBJ2-5, with a weak D call TRBD2 (6 bases). The V and J ends lost 5 bases and 2 bases respectively, with 15 bases between them. This CDR3 has 15 residues. Per germline, CDR1 MNHNY and CDR2 SVGAGI (reference sequence).

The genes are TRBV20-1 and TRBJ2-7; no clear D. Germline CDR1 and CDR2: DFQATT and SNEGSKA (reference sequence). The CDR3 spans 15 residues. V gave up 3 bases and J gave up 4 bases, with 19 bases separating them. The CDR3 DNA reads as TGCAGTGCTAGCCCCATGGACGCCGTGGGGTACGAGCAGTACTTC. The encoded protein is CSASPMDAVGYEQYF.

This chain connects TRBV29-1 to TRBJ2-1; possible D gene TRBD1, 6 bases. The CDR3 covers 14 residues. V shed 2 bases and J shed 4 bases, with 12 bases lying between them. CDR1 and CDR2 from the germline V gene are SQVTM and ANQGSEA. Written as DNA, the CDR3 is TGCAGCGTTGAATACAGGGTAAAGTACAATGAGCAGTTCTTC. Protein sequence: CSVEYRVKYNEQFF.

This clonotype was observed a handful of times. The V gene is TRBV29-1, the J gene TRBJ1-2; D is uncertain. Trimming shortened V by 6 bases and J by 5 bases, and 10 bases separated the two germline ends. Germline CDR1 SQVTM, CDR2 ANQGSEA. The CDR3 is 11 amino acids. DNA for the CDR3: TGCAGCGTCTGGACCGGGTATGGCTACACCTTC. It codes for CSVWTGYGYTF.

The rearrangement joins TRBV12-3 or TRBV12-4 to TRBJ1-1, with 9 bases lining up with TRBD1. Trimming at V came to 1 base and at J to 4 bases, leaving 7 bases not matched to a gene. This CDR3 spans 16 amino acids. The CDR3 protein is CASSLGQGVTGTEAFF. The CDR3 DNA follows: TGTGCCAGCAGTTTAGGACAGGGGGTAACGGGCACTGAAGCTTTCTTT.

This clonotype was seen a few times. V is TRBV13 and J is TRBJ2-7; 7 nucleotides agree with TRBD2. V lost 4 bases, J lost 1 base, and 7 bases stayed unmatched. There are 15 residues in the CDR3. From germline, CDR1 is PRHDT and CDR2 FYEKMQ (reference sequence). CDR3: CASSSRAGRSYEQYF. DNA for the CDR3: TGTGCCAGCAGCTCACGAGCGGGAAGGTCCTACGAGCAGTACTTC.

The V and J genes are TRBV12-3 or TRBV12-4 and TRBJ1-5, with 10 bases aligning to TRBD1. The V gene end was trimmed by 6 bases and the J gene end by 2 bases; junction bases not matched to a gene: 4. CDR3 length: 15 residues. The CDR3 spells CASRPGTGGNQPQHF. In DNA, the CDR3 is TGTGCCAGCAGGCCCGGGACAGGGGGCAATCAGCCCCAGCATTTT.